These 8 T cell receptor gamma chains were sequenced from one sample in a study of gamma-delta chains in newborns, infants, children. TCRdb re-analyzed the reads via CATT. The sample shows some 900 gamma-chain clones, 55% to 75% of them seen only once. Sequencing was carried out using blood. The receptors shown here come from a child who was a newborn, infant or young child, either healthy, febrile or measles-vaccinated (not recorded which).

As regards this clone: A read error may account for a junction end that differs from germline. The J gene is TRGJP, the V gene TRGV9. TCRdb does not report a J gene; here it was assigned by matching the DNA to germline references. The CDR3 is made up of 16 amino acids. Germline-derived CDR1 and CDR2 are GITISATS and ISYDGTV (reference sequence). Here the CDR3 DNA reads TGTGCCTTGTGGAAGGTTGAAGAGTTGGGCAAAAAAATCAAGGTATTT. This encodes CALWKVEELGKKIKVF.

DNA for the CDR3: TGTGCCTTGTGGTTAGAGTTGGGCAAAAAAATCAAGGTATTT. Its protein is CALWLELGKKIKVF. The V gene went uncalled, while the J gene is TRGJP. The CDR3 is 14 residues long.

This clone was seen a handful of times. Within the sample, other DNA sequences also encode this same CDR3. This chain joins TRGV5 and TRGJ1 or TRGJ2. Here the J gene was assigned by germline matching of the DNA, as TCRdb has none. CDR1 and CDR2 (germline): VINAFY, YDVSNSKD. The CDR3 totals 13 residues. J gave up 4 bases and V 0 bases, and 3 bases lay outside the gene matches. CDR3 loop: CATWDRRYYKKLF. In DNA form, the CDR3 reads TGTGCCACCTGGGACAGGCGGTATTATAAGAAACTCTTT.

The chain carries TRGV4 and TRGJ1 or TRGJ2. V shed 1 base, J shed 3 bases, and the junction held 3 bases outside the gene matches. This CDR3 is built from 13 residues. Germline CDR1 and CDR2: EGSTGY and YDSYTSSV. DNA of the CDR3: TGTGCCACCTGGGATGGACTTTATTATAAGAAACTCTTT. Protein sequence: CATWDGLYYKKLF.

The chain links TRGV9 to TRGJP. TCRdb supplies no J gene; here it was assigned by aligning the nucleotide sequence to germline. The CDR3 has 17 residues. Germline-derived CDR1 and CDR2 are GITISATS and ISYDGTV (reference sequence). With 3 bases clipped from V and 4 bases from J, the junction kept 6 bases outside the gene matches. The CDR3 coding sequence is TGTGCCTTGTGGGAGTTCCCTCAAGAGTTGGGCAAAAAAATCAAGGTATTT. Translation gives CALWEFPQELGKKIKVF.

This clone was detected only a few times. The V gene is TRGV9, the J gene TRGJP. CDR1 is GITISATS and CDR2 is ISYDGTV in the germline V gene (reference sequence). Unmatched junction bases numbered 5, after V lost 2 bases and J lost 7 bases. The CDR3 is made up of 16 amino acids. The CDR3 nucleotides read TGTGCCTTGTGGGAGGGAAATGAGTTGGGCAAAAAAATCAAGGTATTT. Protein sequence: CALWEGNELGKKIKVF.

For this clone: Different DNA sequences within this sample yield the same CDR3. This chain links TRGV9 with TRGJP. TCRdb gives no J gene; it was assigned here by matching the DNA to germline. Losses at the gene ends were 1 base for V and 7 bases for J; bases not matched to a gene: 4. This CDR3 is built from 16 residues. Germline V gene sequence: CDR1 GITISATS, CDR2 ISYDGTV (reference sequence). Here the CDR3 reads CALWEVWELGKKIKVF. The CDR3 DNA follows: TGTGCCTTGTGGGAGGTTTGGGAGTTGGGCAAAAAAATCAAGGTATTT.

Only one count was recorded for this clone. The J gene went uncalled, whereas the V gene is TRGV4. This CDR3 comprises 14 residues. Germline lookup yields CDR1 EGSTGY and CDR2 YDSYTSSV. The CDR3 sequence is CATWVLSSDWIKTF. The CDR3 DNA reads as TGTGCCACCTGGGTTTTAAGTAGTGATTGGATCAAGACTTTT.